The entry below gives a single T cell receptor beta chain sequence along with its context. The antigen is not known. The data were obtained in a study of identical twins. With 3 bases clipped from V and 0 bases from J, the junction kept 11 bases outside the gene matches. Germline V gene lookup returns CDR1 LNHNV and CDR2 YYDKDF (reference sequence). The CDR3 contains 18 residues. Each cDNA held unique molecular identifiers, and template switching gave it a universal primer site. TCRdb reprocessed the 5' RACE reads via MiXCR and lists one record per CDR3 protein. Here the sample spans about 550,000 distinct CDR3 sequences, around 22% being singletons. Study-level points and caveats: Twins' excess sharing was less marked for out-of-frame beta sequences. Invariant MAIT and iNKT cells may have partly biased zero-insertion analyses. Among out-of-frame alpha sequences shared by twins, low generation probability occurred in excess.

The same data also contributed to another study, on yellow fever vaccine responses in identical twins.

This sequence was found in a woman between 18 and 30 years old in good health. The sequencing input was CD4+ T cells sorted from blood. This rearrangement joins TRBV15 to TRBJ2-1, with 7 bases lining up with TRBD2. DNA for the CDR3: TGTGCCACCAGCAGTTTTGTGGGAGGGAAGAGCTCCTACAATGAGCAGTTCTTC. Protein product: CATSSFVGGKSSYNEQFF.